One and the same sample provided the 5 T cell receptor beta chains below, sequenced in a study of chronic HIV infection and antiretroviral therapy (dated by TCRdb to 2014 to 2015). The method was 5' RACE. Reads for this sample came from an Illumina MiSeq. Using fastp at Q25 and MiXCR, TCRdb reprocessed the public reads and kept productive beta chains. Every CDR3 protein is listed once, alongside the most common genes and DNA of its rows. The sample data list approximately 40,000 distinct CDR3 sequences, and more than 8% of these were observed just once. The top ten hold over 2.5% of the sample. Sequencing input: peripheral blood. The source is an adult who had HIV and had not received antiretroviral therapy, or was an uninfected healthy control (not recorded which).

This clonotype has only a few counts. CDR3 nucleotides: TGTGCCAGCAAGACCGGGACAGGGCGAACTGAAGCTTTCTTT. This gives the protein CASKTGTGRTEAFF. The chain is built from TRBV28 and TRBJ1-1, with 9 bases identical to TRBD1. In germline, CDR1 is MDHEN, CDR2 SYDVKM. After removal of 7 bases from V and 5 bases from J, the junction contained 8 bases not matched to a gene. The CDR3 is 14 amino acids.

The DNA for the CDR3 is TGTGCCAGCAGCCCATTCGGGAGCAATCAGCCCCAGCATTTT. The encoded protein is CASSPFGSNQPQHF. The chain recombines TRBV7-8 with TRBJ1-5; D unclear. The CDR3 runs 14 residues. Germline V CDR1 and CDR2: SGHVS, FQNEAQ. V was cut by 5 bases and J by 1 base, with 9 bases left in between.

The chain couples TRBV4-3 to TRBJ1-2, with TRBD1 identical over 7 bases. Germline V gives CDR1 LGHNA, CDR2 YSLEER. The CDR3 has 15 residues. V lost 1 base, J lost 3 bases, and 5 bases stayed unmatched. CDR3 loop: CASSQVRGTDYGYTF. CDR3 nucleotides: TGCGCCAGCAGCCAAGTAAGGGGGACAGACTATGGCTACACCTTC.

This clonotype has a handful of counts. This chain links TRBV20-1 with TRBJ2-1, with 10 bases fitting TRBD2. The CDR3 length is 12 residues. V dropped 4 bases and J dropped 7; count of bases not matched to a gene: 1. Germline values: CDR1 DFQATT, CDR2 SNEGSKA (reference sequence). CDR3 in amino acids: CSANSGGNEQFF. The CDR3 DNA is TGCAGTGCTAATAGCGGGGGGAATGAGCAGTTCTTC.

Only a few counts were recorded for this clonotype. V is TRBV11-1 and J is TRBJ2-4, with a weak D call TRBD2 (6 bases). The germline V gene encodes CDR1 SGHAT and CDR2 FQDESV (reference sequence). V gave up 5 bases and J gave up 4 bases, with 15 bases separating them. This CDR3 spans 15 amino acids. The DNA for the CDR3 is TGTGCCAGCAGCCCAACCCGGACTACGAAAAACATTCAGTACTTC. Its protein product is CASSPTRTTKNIQYF.